This T cell receptor beta chain was identified during a study of T cell changes during pregnancy in multiple sclerosis. Sequenced by immunoSEQ multiplex PCR; TCRdb stores in-frame clones only, minus some. The sample gives under 60,000 clones, roughly 90% of which show up once; over 0.55% is in the top ten. Germline values: CDR1 SGHTA, CDR2 FQGNSA. CDR3 length: 14 residues. The V and J ends lost 5 bases and 5 bases, in that order; junction bases with no gene match: 8. This receptor was taken from a female donor with multiple sclerosis, enrolled in a pregnancy study. The sample was CD4+ T cells from peripheral blood mononuclear cells, taken after pregnancy. The rearrangement joins TRBV7-2 to TRBJ2-7, with TRBD1 identical over 8 bases. The CDR3, as DNA: TGTGCCAGCAGCCCCGGACAGGGTCTCGACGAGCAGTACTTC. This translates into CASSPGQGLDEQYF.